The clone carrying this T cell receptor beta chain was picked up a small number of times. The time point was: baseline pretreatment blood. Treatment here: 15 Gy SBRT to primary tumor, nephrectomy 4 weeks later. This specimen belongs to a study of radiation and T cells in renal cell carcinoma. The germline V gene has CDR1 GTSNPN and CDR2 SVGIG (reference sequence). The CDR3 spans 12 residues. Between the trimmed V and J ends, which lost 8 bases and 3 bases, there was a span of 13 bases. The assay was immunoSEQ multiplex PCR, and TCRdb's table has in-frame clones only and misses some. This sample has about 150,000 clones, with about 85% found just once.

The V gene is TRBV30, the J gene TRBJ1-2; no reliable D call. This receptor was obtained from a woman aged 65 to 85 with renal cell carcinoma. Sequencing was performed on blood, taken from a patient whose treatment included radiotherapy and nephrectomy. The CDR3 here is CARLDTYYGYTF. DNA of the CDR3: TGTGCCCGTCTTGACACCTACTATGGCTACACCTTC.